The present T cell receptor (beta chain) was sequenced within a study of human T cells and chemical hapten exposure. Germline V CDR1 and CDR2: SGHTA, FQGNSA. Trimming took off 5 bases at V and 1 base at J, with 14 bases between the two ends. The CDR3 sequence is 15 residues long. This clonotype has a handful of counts. Time point given: patch test 1, 2 weeks after DPC sensitization. Treatment in this sample: therapeutic diphenylcyclopropenone sensitization with weekly scalp DPC. A single record per CDR3 protein comes from TCRdb applying MiXCR to the RACE reads. Of under 450,000 distinct CDR3 sequences in the sample, nearly 5% are singletons; the top ten hold 2% to 2.5%.

The sequence came from a woman in her fifties or sixties with alopecia areata. Some clones in this sample may be carry-over from other donors' samples. The sequencing used whole blood, collected in connection with sensitization to the hapten diphenylcyclopropenone (DPC). The chain uses TRBV7-2 and TRBJ2-5, with D hard to call. The CDR3 DNA reads as TGTGCCAGCAGCGTAAAGTTGGGGATCCAAGAGACCCAGTACTTC. Amino acid sequence: CASSVKLGIQETQYF. Together with reference TRBV7-2 and TRBJ2-5, the CDR3 gives the full variable domain: GAGVSQSPSNKVTEKGKDVELRCDPISGHTALYWYRQSLGQGLEFLIYFQGNSAPDKSGLPSDRFSAERTGGSVSTLTIQRTQQEDSAVYLCASSVKLGIQETQYFGPGTRLLVL.